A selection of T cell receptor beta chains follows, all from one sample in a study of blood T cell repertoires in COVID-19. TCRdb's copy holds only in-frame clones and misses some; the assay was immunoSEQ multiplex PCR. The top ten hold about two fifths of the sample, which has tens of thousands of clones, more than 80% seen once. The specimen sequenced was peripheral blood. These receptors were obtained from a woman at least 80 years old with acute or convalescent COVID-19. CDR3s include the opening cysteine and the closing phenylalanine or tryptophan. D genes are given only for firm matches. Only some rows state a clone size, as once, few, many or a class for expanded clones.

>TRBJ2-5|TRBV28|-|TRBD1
TGTGCCAGCAGTTTGGCGAGGGACAGGCAGCAAGAGACCCAGTACTTC
CASSLARDRQQETQYF
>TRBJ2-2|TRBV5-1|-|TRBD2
TGCGCCAGCAGCGTAGCGGGAGTGAACACCGGGGAGCTGTTTTTT
CASSVAGVNTGELFF
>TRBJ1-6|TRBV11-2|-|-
TGTGCCAGCAGCTTAACAGCGGCGGGGAATTCACCCCTCCACTTT
CASSLTAAGNSPLHF
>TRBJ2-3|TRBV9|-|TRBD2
TGTGCCAGCAGCGTAGCGGGACTAGCGGGGGGGCCAGATACGCAGTATTTT
CASSVAGLAGGPDTQYF
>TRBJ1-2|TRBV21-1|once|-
TGTGCCACCCGGGTCCGGACAGGGTTCTATGGCTACACCTTC
CATRVRTGFYGYTF
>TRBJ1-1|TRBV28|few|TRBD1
TGTGCCAGCAGTCGGACAGGGGCGAACACTGAAGCTTTCTTT
CASSRTGANTEAFF
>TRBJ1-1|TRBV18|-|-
TGTGCCAGCTCACCACACCAGGACACTGAAGCTTTCTTT
CASSPHQDTEAFF
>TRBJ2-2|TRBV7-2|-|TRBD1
TGTGCCAGCAAAGACAGGGAACCGCCCGGGGAGCTGTTTTTT
CASKDREPPGELFF
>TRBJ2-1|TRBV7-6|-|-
TGTGCCAGCAGCCAGGGACACGGCTCCTACAATGAGCAGTTCTTC
CASSQGHGSYNEQFF
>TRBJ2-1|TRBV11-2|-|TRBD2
TGTGCCAGCAGCTTTAGCGGGACGACCCTTAATGAGCAGTTCTTC
CASSFSGTTLNEQFF
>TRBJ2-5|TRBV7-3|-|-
TGTGCCAGCAGCTTACTAGGTCGGAACCAAGAGACCCAGTACTTC
CASSLLGRNQETQYF
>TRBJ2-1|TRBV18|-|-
TGTGCCAGCTCATCGGGGAGTCTTACCTACAATGAGCAGTTCTTC
CASSSGSLTYNEQFF
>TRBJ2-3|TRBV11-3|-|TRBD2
TGTGCCAGCAGCTGGACTAGCGGGAGAGGCACAGATACGCAGTATTTT
CASSWTSGRGTDTQYF
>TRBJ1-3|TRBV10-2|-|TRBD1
TGCGCCAGCAGGGACAGGGGGGACGGAAACACCATATATTTT
CASRDRGDGNTIYF
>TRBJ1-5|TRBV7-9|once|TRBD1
TGTGCCAGCAGCTCAACCGGGACAGGGGGTCTCGGTGGCAATCAGCCCCAGCATTTT
CASSSTGTGGLGGNQPQHF
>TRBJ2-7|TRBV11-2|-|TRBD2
TGTGCCAGCAGCCCTTCTGGGTGGCGGGGGGACGAGCAGTACTTC
CASSPSGWRGDEQYF
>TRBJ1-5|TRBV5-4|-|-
TGTGCCAGCAGCTTGGGTGGGGCAGGGAGCAATCAGCCCCAGCATTTT
CASSLGGAGSNQPQHF
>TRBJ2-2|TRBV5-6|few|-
TGTGCCAGCAGCTTGCGGACATGGCTCGGGGAGCTGTTTTTT
CASSLRTWLGELFF
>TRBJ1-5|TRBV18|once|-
TGTGCCAGCTCCCCAAACACTAATAGCAATCAGCCCCAGCATTTT
CASSPNTNSNQPQHF
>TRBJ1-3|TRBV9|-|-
TGTGCCAGCAGCGTAGACGCAACAGCTCGCTCTGGAAACACCATATATTTT
CASSVDATARSGNTIYF
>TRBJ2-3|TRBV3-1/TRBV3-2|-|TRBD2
TGTGCCAGCAGCCAGGCCTGGACTAGCGGGAGGGCGGCGTATTTT
CASSQAWTSGRAAYF
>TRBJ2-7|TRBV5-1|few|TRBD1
TGCGCCAGCAGCTTTTCGGGACAGGGTTACGAGCAGTACTTC
CASSFSGQGYEQYF
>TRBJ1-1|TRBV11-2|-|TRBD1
TGTGCCAGCAGCTTCGACAGGGACACTGAAGCTTTCTTT
CASSFDRDTEAFF
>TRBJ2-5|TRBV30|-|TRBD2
TGTGCCTGGAGTGTAGGAGCGGGGAGGGGACAAGAGACCCAGTACTTC
CAWSVGAGRGQETQYF
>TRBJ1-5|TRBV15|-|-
TGTGCCACCAGCAGAGAAGGGAGACAGGATCAGCCCCAGCATTTT
CATSREGRQDQPQHF
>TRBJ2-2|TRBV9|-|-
TGTGCCAGCAGCGTAGAGCCTGCCCCCGGGGAGCTGTTTTTT
CASSVEPAPGELFF
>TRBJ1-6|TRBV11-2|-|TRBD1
TGTGCCAGCAGCTTAGGACAGGGCAATTCACCCCTCCACTTT
CASSLGQGNSPLHF
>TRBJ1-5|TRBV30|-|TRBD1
TGTGCCTGGTCCAAAACGACAGGGGCACGGCAGCCCCAGCATTTT
CAWSKTTGARQPQHF
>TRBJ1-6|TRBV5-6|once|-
TGTGCCAGCAGCTTGGCTGGTCGGGATTCACCCCTCCACTTT
CASSLAGRDSPLHF
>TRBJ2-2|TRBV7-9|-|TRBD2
TGTGCCAGCAGCTCCTGGGGTAGCGGGAGGATCACCGGGGAGCTGTTTTTT
CASSSWGSGRITGELFF